One sample yielded the 23 T cell receptor beta chains listed below, sequenced in a study of blood T cell repertoires in COVID-19. Profiling relied on immunoSEQ multiplex PCR, and the TCRdb table lists in-frame clones only, not all of them. Here the sample spans 130,000 or so clones, about 90% being singletons. Sequencing used peripheral blood. The receptor set was obtained from a woman aged 45-59 years who had recovered from COVID-19.

The rearrangement joins TRBV5-1 to TRBJ2-7; D not resolved. CDR1 and CDR2 from the germline V gene are SGHRS and YFSETQ. Trimming took 3 bases from V and 6 from J, leaving 16 bases between them. The CDR3 consists of 14 residues. CDR3 loop: CASSSMPLVGEQYF. CDR3 nucleotide sequence: TGCGCCAGCAGCTCGATGCCCCTAGTTGGCGAGCAGTACTTC.

This chain uses TRBV30 with TRBJ1-2, with a tentative D call TRBD1 (6 bases). The CDR3 sequence is 12 residues long. Germline CDR1 GTSNPN, CDR2 SVGIG (reference sequence). The V end lost 5 bases, the J end lost 0 bases, and 7 bases lay between the germline ends. The CDR3 coding sequence is TGTGCCTGGGGACAGCCTAACTATGGCTACACCTTC. Translation gives CAWGQPNYGYTF.

This clone has a single count. J is TRBJ2-7 and V is TRBV11-1, with D perhaps matching TRBD1 (6 bases). The CDR3 loop spans 15 amino acids. The ends were cut back, 5 bases at V and 3 bases at J, with 17 bases in the middle. Germline-derived CDR1 and CDR2 are SGHAT and FQDESV (reference sequence). The DNA for the CDR3 is TGTGCCAGCAGCCTCCAAGACAGGATGATCTACGAGCAGTACTTC. Translation: CASSLQDRMIYEQYF.

The chain has TRBV6-5 and TRBJ1-6; D may be TRBD1 (6 bases). This CDR3 comprises 15 residues. The germline gives CDR1 MNHEY, CDR2 SVGAGI. Trimming left V 5 bases short and J 9 bases short, with 17 bases between. As DNA, the CDR3 is TGTGCCAGCAGTATCGGGTGGGGGCGCGTTTCACCCCTCCACTTT. It encodes CASSIGWGRVSPLHF.

V and J are TRBV14 and TRBJ1-3, with D unresolved. This CDR3 is built from 14 residues. CDR1 is SGHDN, CDR2 FVKESK, per germline. The germline V and J ends were trimmed by 1 base and 0 bases, with 4 bases remaining between them. The CDR3, as DNA: TGTGCCAGCAGCCAAGGAGTCTCTGGAAACACCATATATTTT. It encodes CASSQGVSGNTIYF. Drawing the rest from reference TRBV14 and TRBJ1-3, the complete variable domain is EAGVTQFPSHSVIEKGQTVTLRCDPISGHDNLYWYRRVMGKEIKFLLHFVKESKQDESGMPNNRFLAERTGGTYSTLKVQPAELEDSGVYFCASSQGVSGNTIYFGEGSWLTVV.

The CDR3 loop reads CAAMRRVGETQYF. The CDR3 DNA follows: TGTGCCGCCATGAGGAGAGTCGGAGAGACCCAGTACTTC. This chain links TRBV6-6 with TRBJ2-5; D not resolved. This CDR3 has 13 residues. CDR1 is MNHNY, CDR2 SVGAGI, per germline (reference sequence). V was cut by 11 bases and J by 4 bases, with 17 bases left in between.

This CDR3 reads CASSQYTGGTEAFF. CDR3 nucleotide sequence: TGTGCCAGCAGCCAGTATACAGGGGGCACTGAAGCTTTCTTT. The chain combines TRBV3-1 (or the pseudogene TRBV3-2) with TRBJ1-1, with 8 bases lining up with TRBD1. V shed 3 bases and J 4 bases; nucleotides not matched to a gene: 4. This CDR3 contains 14 residues. In germline, CDR1 is LGHDT, CDR2 YNNKEL (reference sequence).

V is TRBV11-2 and J is TRBJ1-3, with D maybe TRBD1 (5 bases). V lost 5 bases, J lost 0 bases, and 8 bases lay in between. Germline V gives CDR1 SGHAT, CDR2 FQNNGV. CDR3 length equals 14 residues. The CDR3 region is CASSGRVSGNTIYF. The CDR3 coding sequence is TGTGCCAGCAGCGGCAGGGTCTCTGGAAACACCATATATTTT.

The chain employs TRBV5-1 and TRBJ2-1; a possible D gene is TRBD1 (6 bases). This CDR3 is 14 amino acids long. From germline, CDR1 is SGHRS and CDR2 YFSETQ. The V end was cut by 4 bases, the J end by 6 bases, with 14 bases between. The CDR3 DNA reads TGCGCCAGCAGCCACCGACAGGAGTTCAATGAGCAGTTCTTC. Translated: CASSHRQEFNEQFF.

The chain couples TRBV29-1 to TRBJ2-7; a possible D gene is TRBD2 (6 bases). CDR3 length: 11 amino acids. With 8 bases removed from V and 3 bases from J, the gap between germline ends came to 11 bases. Germline values: CDR1 SQVTM, CDR2 ANQGSEA. In DNA, the CDR3 is TGCAGCTTCCTTAGCGGCTACGAGCAGTACTTC. Protein: CSFLSGYEQYF.

V usage is TRBV7-6 and J usage is TRBJ2-3; 10 bases agree with TRBD2. CDR1 is SGHVS and CDR2 is FNYEAQ in the germline V gene. The CDR3 totals 15 residues. V was pared by 5 bases and J by 0 bases, with 2 bases of the junction left unmatched. The CDR3 coding sequence is TGTGCCAGCAGCCCTAGCGGGGGAAGCACAGATACGCAGTATTTT. Translated, it gives CASSPSGGSTDTQYF.

The genes are TRBV27 and TRBJ1-5; D call uncertain. This CDR3 has 14 amino acids. Germline-derived CDR1 and CDR2 are MNHEY and SMNVEV (reference sequence). The V end was cut by 4 bases, the J end by 0 bases, with 7 bases between. CDR3 loop: CASSSAYSNQPQHF. Written as DNA, the CDR3 is TGTGCCAGCAGTTCTGCCTATAGCAATCAGCCCCAGCATTTT.

V gene TRBV11-3 combines with J gene TRBJ2-5; 7 nucleotides agree with TRBD2. V gave up 4 bases and J gave up 2 bases; unmatched junction bases: 4. CDR1 is SGHNT and CDR2 is YENEEA in the germline V gene. There are 14 residues in the CDR3. CDR3 in DNA: TGTGCCAGCAGCTGGGGAGGGTCTCAAGAGACCCAGTACTTC. This codes for CASSWGGSQETQYF.

This chain connects TRBV5-4 to TRBJ2-7, with 7 positions matching TRBD1. The germline V gene encodes CDR1 SGHNT and CDR2 YYREEE (reference sequence). The V segment lost 0 bases and the J segment 2 bases; nucleotides outside the gene matches: 5. The CDR3 consists of 15 residues. As DNA, the CDR3 is TGTGCCAGCAGCTTGGTTCACAGGGGTGCCTACGAGCAGTACTTC. The encoded protein is CASSLVHRGAYEQYF.

The rearrangement links TRBV21-1 to TRBJ1-6. TRBV21-1 is a known pseudogene. The CDR3 totals 11 residues. CDR3 sequence: CSVINNSPLHF. The CDR3 DNA reads TGTTCGGTCATTAATAATTCACCCCTCCACTTT.

V is TRBV18 and J is TRBJ1-2; 7 nucleotides line up with TRBD1. CDR1 is KGHSH, CDR2 LQKENI, per germline. There are 14 residues in the CDR3. Losses at the gene ends were 3 bases for V and 8 bases for J; bases not matched to a gene: 9. For the CDR3, the DNA is TGTGCCAGCTCACCCCCCGAGGGGGCGCGCGGCTACACCTTC. Its translation is CASSPPEGARGYTF.

This clone has a handful of counts. The chain uses TRBV11-3 and TRBJ2-3, with 8 bases aligning to TRBD2. The germline CDR1 and CDR2 sequences are SGHNT and YENEEA. The CDR3 is made up of 14 amino acids. V lost 4 bases to trimming and J lost 1 base; unmatched junction nucleotides: 1. The CDR3 DNA reads as TGTGCCAGCAGCTCGACTAGCGGCACAGATACGCAGTATTTT. This sequence encodes CASSSTSGTDTQYF.

The genes are TRBV12-3 or TRBV12-4 and TRBJ1-1; no definite D call. The CDR3 has 11 residues. V dropped 3 bases and J dropped 8 bases, with 7 bases sitting between them. DNA of the CDR3: TGTGCCAGCAGTTTGTTCCAGGAAGCTTTCTTT. Translation: CASSLFQEAFF.

The chain employs TRBV7-3 and TRBJ2-3; D is unresolved. Germline V gene sequence: CDR1 SGHTA, CDR2 FQGTGA. The CDR3 is 14 amino acids. V dropped 1 base and J dropped 0 bases, with 5 bases sitting between them. The CDR3 here is CASSLMGSTDTQYF. CDR3 coding DNA: TGTGCCAGCAGCTTAATGGGCAGCACAGATACGCAGTATTTT.

This chain connects TRBV19 to TRBJ2-1; no clear D. Germline V lookup: CDR1 LNHDA, CDR2 SQIVND (reference sequence). The V and J ends lost 1 base and 4 bases respectively, with 11 bases between them. The CDR3 runs to 15 residues. This chain's CDR3 is CASSIGTAIYNEQFF. The CDR3 DNA sequence: TGTGCCAGTAGTATAGGTACAGCAATTTACAATGAGCAGTTCTTC.

The gene calls are TRBV29-1 and TRBJ1-1; 11 nucleotides align to TRBD1. With 7 bases clipped from V and 4 bases from J, the junction kept 5 bases outside the gene matches. The CDR3 consists of 13 residues. Germline-derived CDR1 and CDR2 are SQVTM and ANQGSEA. CDR3 coding DNA: TGCAGCGCAGGACAGGGGGCAAGCACTGAAGCTTTCTTT. Translating gives CSAGQGASTEAFF.

The chain links TRBV27 to TRBJ1-1, with unresolved D. V was cut by 5 bases and J by 6 bases, with 13 bases left in between. The CDR3 is 13 residues long. The germline gives CDR1 MNHEY, CDR2 SMNVEV (reference sequence). The CDR3 loop reads CASSPTRRAEAFF. The CDR3 bases are TGTGCCAGCAGTCCTACACGGAGGGCTGAAGCTTTCTTT.

The rearrangement uses TRBV30 and TRBJ1-4; D call uncertain. The CDR3 is made up of 15 amino acids. In germline, CDR1 is GTSNPN, CDR2 SVGIG (reference sequence). V was pared by 1 base and J by 2 bases, with 11 bases between. The CDR3 is CAWSAATGTNEKLFF. For the CDR3, the DNA is TGTGCCTGGAGTGCCGCGACGGGGACTAATGAAAAACTGTTTTTT.